Detailed here is one T cell receptor beta chain. This entry is derived from a study of blood T cell repertoires in COVID-19. Study-level background: Samples representing acute and convalescent COVID-19 were sourced from the United States, Italy and Spain. PBMCs, B-cell-depleted T cells, or T cells were the source of the cDNA or gDNA that made up the material.

Germline values: CDR1 MNHEY, CDR2 SVGEGT. The length of the CDR3 is 21 residues. Unmatched junction bases numbered 20, after V lost 0 bases and J lost 5 bases. Methods used by the authors: Nucleated cell counts were estimated from reference gene primer amplification. Clones were sequenced by immunoSEQ multiplex PCR, and TCRdb holds only the in-frame ones, with some missing. V and J calls and clone size come straight from that table; D and trimming were deduced from the DNA. The data contain just over 250,000 clones, around nine tenths of them singletons. The material sequenced was peripheral blood. The chain uses TRBV6-2 or TRBV6-3 and TRBJ2-7, with 12 positions matching TRBD2. The sequence came from a man aged 40-49 years who had recovered from COVID-19. Written as DNA, the CDR3 is TGTGCCAGCAGTTACTCCGAGTCCGAGCTAGCGGGGGGGCCGTATTACCACGAGCAGTACTTC. It codes for CASSYSESELAGGPYYHEQYF.